These 18 T cell receptor beta chains came from one sample sequenced in a study of CD8 T cells in ankylosing spondylitis. TCRdb ran MiXCR on the 5' RACE reads and lists one entry per CDR3 protein. The repertoire includes fewer than 200,000 distinct CDR3 sequences, around a sixth of them detected once, and around 4.1% sits in the top ten. The sample comprised blood, either unsorted or a sorted T cell fraction (not recorded which). These receptors came from a male donor aged 5 to 30 with ankylosing spondylitis or in good health (not recorded which).

This chain links TRBV6-4 with TRBJ2-7, with TRBD2 matching 7 bases. V shed 2 bases, J shed 2 bases, and the junction held 9 bases outside the gene matches. This CDR3 region has 16 residues. Germline lookup yields CDR1 MRHNA and CDR2 SNTAGT. The CDR3 DNA sequence: TGTGCCAGCAGTGACCCTACTAGCGTTACCCCCTACGAGCAGTACGTC. The encoded protein is CASSDPTSVTPYEQYV.

In this sample, this clonotype turned up many times. The genes are TRBV20-1 and TRBJ2-1; 10 positions agree with TRBD2. Germline V gives CDR1 DFQATT, CDR2 SNEGSKA (reference sequence). Unmatched junction bases numbered 12, after V lost 6 bases and J lost 10 bases. This CDR3 has 14 amino acids. Here the CDR3 reads CSAPPGLAFSEQFF. The CDR3 region has the DNA TGCAGTGCGCCCCCGGGACTAGCGTTCTCGGAGCAGTTCTTC.

The rearrangement links TRBV4-3 to TRBJ2-3, with D possibly being TRBD2 (6 bases). Trimming pared 8 bases from V and 3 bases from J, leaving 15 bases between. Germline loops: CDR1 LGHNA, CDR2 YSLEER. The CDR3 sequence is 14 residues long. The CDR3 here is CASARDFLTDTQYF. CDR3 DNA sequence: TGCGCCAGCGCCAGGGACTTTTTAACAGATACGCAGTATTTT.

The V gene is TRBV27, the J gene TRBJ1-3; 9 nucleotides agree with TRBD1. V shed 5 bases and J 0 bases; nucleotides not matched to a gene: 8. Germline V CDR1 and CDR2: MNHEY, SMNVEV (reference sequence). This CDR3 contains 17 residues. CDR3 region: CASSRTGAINSGNTIYF. The CDR3 DNA follows: TGTGCCAGCAGTCGGACAGGGGCGATTAACTCTGGAAACACCATATATTTT.

This clonotype was counted ten times or more. CDR3 loop: CASSRLSGTGASYEQYF. The CDR3 bases are TGTGCCAGCAGCCGACTTTCCGGGACAGGGGCCTCCTACGAGCAGTACTTC. The chain carries TRBV27 and TRBJ2-7; 10 nucleotides agree with TRBD1. With 6 bases clipped from V and 0 bases from J, the junction kept 11 bases outside the gene matches. The CDR3 is made up of 17 amino acids. Per germline, CDR1 MNHEY and CDR2 SMNVEV (reference sequence).

This clonotype was recorded at least ten times. The gene calls are TRBV6-6 and TRBJ2-7, with D possibly matching TRBD1 (5 bases). CDR3 length: 14 residues. V was trimmed by 2 bases and J by 2 bases, leaving 10 bases between them. Germline V gene sequence: CDR1 MNHNY, CDR2 SVGAGI (reference sequence). DNA of the CDR3: TGTGCCAGCAGTTACGCCCAGGGTACCTACGAGCAGTACTTC. Its translation: CASSYAQGTYEQYF.

The chain is built from TRBV20-1 and TRBJ2-7; D is undetermined. Germline V gene sequence: CDR1 DFQATT, CDR2 SNEGSKA (reference sequence). This CDR3 has 12 amino acids. The V end was cut by 5 bases, the J end by 5 bases, with 13 bases between. The CDR3 nucleotides read TGCAGTGCTCCCGACCACTTCGACGAGCAGTACTTC. The encoded protein is CSAPDHFDEQYF.

V usage is TRBV20-1 and J usage is TRBJ2-3; D tentatively fits TRBD1 or TRBD2 (5 bases each). Germline V gene sequence: CDR1 DFQATT, CDR2 SNEGSKA (reference sequence). Between the trimmed V and J ends, which lost 5 bases and 1 base, there was a span of 10 bases. CDR3 length equals 13 residues. DNA for the CDR3: TGCAGTGCTGTCAGGGACCGCACAGATACGCAGTATTTT. Encoded protein: CSAVRDRTDTQYF.

V and J are TRBV29-1 and TRBJ1-4; no definite D call. This CDR3 spans 12 amino acids. The ends were cut back, 7 bases at V and 5 bases at J, with 11 bases in the middle. Germline assignment: CDR1 SQVTM and CDR2 ANQGSEA. CDR3 residues: CSALGSNEKLFF. The CDR3 region has the DNA TGCAGCGCCTTAGGATCCAATGAAAAACTGTTTTTT.

In this sample, this clonotype turned up a few times. The chain joins TRBV5-1 to TRBJ2-1; 7 nucleotides align to TRBD1. The CDR3 has 16 amino acids. V shed 2 bases and J 2 bases; nucleotides not matched to a gene: 7. Germline V gives CDR1 SGHRS, CDR2 YFSETQ. The CDR3 sequence is CASSLRGQRTYNEQFF. The CDR3 coding sequence is TGCGCCAGCAGCTTAAGGGGACAGAGAACCTACAATGAGCAGTTCTTC.

The rearrangement links TRBV4-1 to TRBJ2-5, with 8 bases lining up with TRBD1. This CDR3 contains 13 residues. CDR1 and CDR2 from the germline V gene are MGHRA and YSYEKL. V was pared by 4 bases and J by 5 bases, with 3 bases of the junction left unmatched. CDR3 in amino acids: CASSPRTGETQYF. In nucleotides, the CDR3 is TGCGCCAGCAGCCCTCGGACAGGGGAGACCCAGTACTTC.

The rearrangement links TRBV15 to TRBJ1-5, with D possibly TRBD1 on 6 matching bases. There are 15 residues in the CDR3. In germline, CDR1 is LNHNV, CDR2 YYDKDF (reference sequence). V lost 0 bases to trimming and J lost 5 bases, with 11 bases between them. In DNA form, the CDR3 reads TGTGCCACCAGCAGAGATCTGACAGGTTATCAGCCCCAGCATTTT. Its translation is CATSRDLTGYQPQHF.

The sample holds many counts of this clonotype. The gene calls are TRBV4-3 and TRBJ2-7; D may be TRBD1 or TRBD2 (6 bases each). The CDR3 is 15 amino acids. The V end was cut by 0 bases, the J end by 3 bases, with 12 bases between. The germline V gene encodes CDR1 LGHNA and CDR2 YSLEER. This CDR3 is CASSQDTGTRYEQYF. The CDR3 DNA sequence: TGCGCCAGCAGCCAAGATACAGGGACTCGCTACGAGCAGTACTTC.

This clonotype came up many times. The genes are TRBV6-2 or TRBV6-3 and TRBJ1-1; D may be TRBD1 (5 bases). This CDR3 is 15 amino acids long. Deletions cut 0 bases from V and 1 base from J, with 9 bases between. Germline V gene data show CDR1 as MNHEY and CDR2 as SVGEGT. The CDR3 DNA sequence: TGTGCCAGCAGTTACTCGAAGGGGCCGAACACTGAAGCTTTCTTT. This encodes CASSYSKGPNTEAFF.

This clonotype came up many times. The V call is TRBV12-3 or TRBV12-4, the J call TRBJ2-2; no firm D call. The V end was cut by 7 bases, the J end by 4 bases, with 13 bases between. The CDR3 extends over 14 amino acids. CDR3 nucleotides: TGTGCCAGCACCCCAGACTGGACCACCGGGGAGCTGTTTTTT. It encodes CASTPDWTTGELFF.

In this sample, this clonotype turned up many times. The CDR3 is CASSLWRGLSGNTIYF. The CDR3 bases are TGTGCCAGCAGTTTATGGAGAGGGCTCTCTGGAAACACCATATATTTT. The chain links TRBV12-3 or TRBV12-4 to TRBJ1-3; D unclear. The germline V and J ends were trimmed by 2 bases and 0 bases, with 11 bases remaining between them. CDR3 length: 16 amino acids.

Ten or more counts support this clonotype. Its ends do not fully match the called genes, so a read error is possible. CDR3 DNA sequence: TGTGCCAGCTGTTTACGTTGGAGCAATCAGCCCCAGCATTTT. Residues: CASCLRWSNQPQHF. The V and J genes are TRBV12-3 or TRBV12-4 and TRBJ1-5; no clear D. The CDR3 consists of 14 residues.

This clonotype was seen repeatedly, ten times or more. The rearrangement links TRBV4-2 to TRBJ2-5; D is ambiguous. Germline V gives CDR1 LGHNA, CDR2 YNFKEQ. CDR3 length: 12 residues. With 2 bases removed from V and 1 base from J, the gap between germline ends came to 2 bases. CDR3 DNA sequence: TGTGCCAGCAGCCAACTCCAAGAGACCCAGTACTTC. This encodes CASSQLQETQYF.